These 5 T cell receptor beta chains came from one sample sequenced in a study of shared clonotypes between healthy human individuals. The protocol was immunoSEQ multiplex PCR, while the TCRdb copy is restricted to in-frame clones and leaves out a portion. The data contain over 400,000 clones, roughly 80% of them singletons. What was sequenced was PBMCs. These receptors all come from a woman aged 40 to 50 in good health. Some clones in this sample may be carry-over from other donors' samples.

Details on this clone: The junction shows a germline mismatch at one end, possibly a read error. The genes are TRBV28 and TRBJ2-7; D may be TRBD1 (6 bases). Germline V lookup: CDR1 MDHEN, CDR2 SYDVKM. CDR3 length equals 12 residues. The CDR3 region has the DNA TGTGCCAGCAGTTTACCTCAGCAGGGGCCCAACTTC. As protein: CASSLPQQGPNF.

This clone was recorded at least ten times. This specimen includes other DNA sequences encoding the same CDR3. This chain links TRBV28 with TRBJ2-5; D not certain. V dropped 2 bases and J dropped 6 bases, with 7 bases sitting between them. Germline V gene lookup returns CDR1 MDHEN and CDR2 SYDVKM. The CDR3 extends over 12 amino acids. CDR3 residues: CASSLNPQTQYF. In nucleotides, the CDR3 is TGTGCCAGCAGTTTAAACCCGCAGACCCAGTACTTC.

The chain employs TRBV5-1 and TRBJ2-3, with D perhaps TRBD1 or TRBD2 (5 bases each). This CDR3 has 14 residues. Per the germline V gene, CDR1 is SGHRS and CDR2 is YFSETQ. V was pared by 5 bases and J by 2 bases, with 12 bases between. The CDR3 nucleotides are TGCGCCAGCAGGGGGGTTACCTACACAGATACGCAGTATTTT. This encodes CASRGVTYTDTQYF. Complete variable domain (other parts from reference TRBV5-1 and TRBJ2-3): KAGVTQTPRYLIKTRGQQVTLSCSPISGHRSVSWYQQTPGQGLQFLFEYFSETQRNKGNFPGRFSGRQFSNSRSEMNVSTLELGDSALYLCASRGVTYTDTQYFGPGTRLTVL.

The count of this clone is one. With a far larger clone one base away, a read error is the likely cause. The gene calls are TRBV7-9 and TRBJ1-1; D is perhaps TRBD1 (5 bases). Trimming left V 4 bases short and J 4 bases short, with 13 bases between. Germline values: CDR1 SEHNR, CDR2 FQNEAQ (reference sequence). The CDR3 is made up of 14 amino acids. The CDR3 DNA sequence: TGTGCCAGCAGCTCTTACAGGAGCACCACTGAAGCTTTCTTT. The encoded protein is CASSSYRSTTEAFF.

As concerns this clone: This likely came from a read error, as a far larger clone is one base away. This chain's CDR3 is CASRGDIGGGPEAFF. CDR3 in DNA: TGTGCCAGCAGGGGGGATATAGGGGGCGGACCTGAAGCTTTCTTT. This chain links TRBV28 with TRBJ1-1, with TRBD1 identical over 7 bases. There are 15 residues in the CDR3. V shed 6 bases and J 6 bases; nucleotides not matched to a gene: 13. The germline gives CDR1 MDHEN, CDR2 SYDVKM. Supplemented by reference TRBV28 and TRBJ1-1, the full variable domain reads DVKVTQSSRYLVKRTGEKVFLECVQDMDHENMFWYRQDPGLGLRLIYFSYDVKMKEKGDIPEGYSVSREKKERFSLILESASTNQTSMYLCASRGDIGGGPEAFFGQGTRLTVV.